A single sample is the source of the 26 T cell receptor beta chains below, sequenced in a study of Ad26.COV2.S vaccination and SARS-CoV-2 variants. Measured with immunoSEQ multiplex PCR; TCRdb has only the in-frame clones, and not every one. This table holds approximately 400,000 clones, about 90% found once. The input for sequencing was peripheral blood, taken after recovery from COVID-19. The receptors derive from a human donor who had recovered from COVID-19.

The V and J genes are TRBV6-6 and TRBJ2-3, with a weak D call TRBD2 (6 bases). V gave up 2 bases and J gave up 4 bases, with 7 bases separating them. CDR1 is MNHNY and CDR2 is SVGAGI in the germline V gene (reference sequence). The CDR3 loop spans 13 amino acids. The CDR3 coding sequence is TGTGCCAGCAGTTACCCGGGGGCAGATACGCAGTATTTT. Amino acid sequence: CASSYPGADTQYF.

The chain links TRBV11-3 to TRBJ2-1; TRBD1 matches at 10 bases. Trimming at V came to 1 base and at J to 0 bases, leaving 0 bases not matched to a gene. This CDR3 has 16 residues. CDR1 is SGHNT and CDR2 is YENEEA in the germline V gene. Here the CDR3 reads CASSLGQGASYNEQFF. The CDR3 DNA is TGTGCCAGCAGCTTAGGACAGGGGGCCTCCTACAATGAGCAGTTCTTC.

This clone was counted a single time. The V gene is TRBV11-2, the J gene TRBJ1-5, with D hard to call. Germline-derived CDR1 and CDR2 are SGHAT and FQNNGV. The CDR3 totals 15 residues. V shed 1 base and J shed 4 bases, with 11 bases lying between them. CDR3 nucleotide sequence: TGTGCCAGCAGCTTAGTAGGGTCAACAAATCAGCCCCAGCATTTT. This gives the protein CASSLVGSTNQPQHF.

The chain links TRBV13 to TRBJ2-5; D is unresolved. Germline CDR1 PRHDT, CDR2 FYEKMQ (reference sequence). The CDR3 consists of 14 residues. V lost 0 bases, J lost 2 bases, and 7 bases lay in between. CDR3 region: CASSLGWDQETQYF. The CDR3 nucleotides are TGTGCCAGCAGCTTAGGATGGGATCAAGAGACCCAGTACTTC.

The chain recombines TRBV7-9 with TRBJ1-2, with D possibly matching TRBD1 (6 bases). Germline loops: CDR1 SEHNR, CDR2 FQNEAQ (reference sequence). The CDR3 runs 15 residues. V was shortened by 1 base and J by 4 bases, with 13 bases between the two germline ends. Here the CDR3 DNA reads TGTGCCAGCAGCTTAGACGGGGGCGCCGGCTATGGCTACACCTTC. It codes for CASSLDGGAGYGYTF.

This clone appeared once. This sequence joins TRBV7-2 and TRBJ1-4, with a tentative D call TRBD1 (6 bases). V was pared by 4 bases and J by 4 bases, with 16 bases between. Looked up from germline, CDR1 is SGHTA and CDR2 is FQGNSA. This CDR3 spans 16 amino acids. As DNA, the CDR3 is TGTGCCAGCAGCTCCCAAAGACAGGCCTATAATGAAAAACTGTTTTTT. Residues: CASSSQRQAYNEKLFF. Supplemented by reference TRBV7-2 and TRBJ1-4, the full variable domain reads GAGVSQSPSNKVTEKGKDVELRCDPISGHTALYWYRQSLGQGLEFLIYFQGNSAPDKSGLPSDRFSAERTGGSVSTLTIQRTQQEDSAVYLCASSSQRQAYNEKLFFGSGTQLSVL.

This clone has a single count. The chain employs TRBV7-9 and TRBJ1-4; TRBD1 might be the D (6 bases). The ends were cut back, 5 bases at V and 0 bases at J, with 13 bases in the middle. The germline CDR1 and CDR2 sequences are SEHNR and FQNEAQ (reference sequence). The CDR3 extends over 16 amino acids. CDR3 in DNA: TGTGCCAGCAGCCCACCACAGGGAGCAACTAATGAAAAACTGTTTTTT. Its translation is CASSPPQGATNEKLFF.

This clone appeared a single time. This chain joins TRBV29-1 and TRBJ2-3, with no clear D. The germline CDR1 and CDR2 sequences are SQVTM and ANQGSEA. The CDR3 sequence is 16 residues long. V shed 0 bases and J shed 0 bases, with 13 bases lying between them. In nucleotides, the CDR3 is TGCAGCGTTGAAGATCGTAATAGCCTAAGCACAGATACGCAGTATTTT. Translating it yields CSVEDRNSLSTDTQYF.

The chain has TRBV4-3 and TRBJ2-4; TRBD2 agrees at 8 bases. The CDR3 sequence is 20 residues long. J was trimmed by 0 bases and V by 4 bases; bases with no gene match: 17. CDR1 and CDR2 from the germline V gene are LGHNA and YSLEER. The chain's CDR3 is CASSPQGPGGLLLAKNIQYF. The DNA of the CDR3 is TGCGCCAGCAGCCCCCAAGGGCCGGGGGGGTTACTTCTAGCCAAAAACATTCAGTACTTC.

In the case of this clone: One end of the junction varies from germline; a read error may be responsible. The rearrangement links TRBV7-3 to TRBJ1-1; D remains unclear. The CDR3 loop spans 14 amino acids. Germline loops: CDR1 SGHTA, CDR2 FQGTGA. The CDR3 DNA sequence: TGTGCCAGCAGCTTAACAGGGCGACCGGCTGACGCTTTCTTT. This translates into CASSLTGRPADAFF.

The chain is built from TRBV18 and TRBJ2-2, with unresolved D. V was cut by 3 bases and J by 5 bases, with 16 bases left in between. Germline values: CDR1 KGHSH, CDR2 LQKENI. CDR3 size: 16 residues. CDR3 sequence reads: CASSPIESGGTGELFF. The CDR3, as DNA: TGTGCCAGCTCACCGATCGAGAGTGGTGGTACCGGGGAGCTGTTTTTT.

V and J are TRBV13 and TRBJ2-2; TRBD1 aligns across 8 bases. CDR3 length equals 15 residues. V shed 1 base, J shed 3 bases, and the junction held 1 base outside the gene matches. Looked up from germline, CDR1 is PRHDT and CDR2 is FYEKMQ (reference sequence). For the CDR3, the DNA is TGTGCCAGCAGCTTAGAACAGGGGGACACCGGGGAGCTGTTTTTT. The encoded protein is CASSLEQGDTGELFF.

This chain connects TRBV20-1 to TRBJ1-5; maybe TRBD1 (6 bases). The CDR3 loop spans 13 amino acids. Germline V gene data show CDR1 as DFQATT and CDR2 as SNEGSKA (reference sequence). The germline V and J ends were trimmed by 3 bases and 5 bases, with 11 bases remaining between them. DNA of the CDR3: TGCAGTGCTAGTCACGGGGGCGATCAGCCCCAGCATTTT. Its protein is CSASHGGDQPQHF.

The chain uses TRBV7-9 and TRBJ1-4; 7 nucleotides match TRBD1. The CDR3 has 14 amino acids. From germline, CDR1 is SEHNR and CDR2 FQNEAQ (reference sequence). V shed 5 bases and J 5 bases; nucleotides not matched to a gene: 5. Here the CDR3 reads CASSRQGMNEKLFF. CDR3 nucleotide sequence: TGTGCCAGCAGCCGACAGGGAATGAATGAAAAACTGTTTTTT.

CDR3 region: CASGRGYTEAFF. Written as DNA, the CDR3 is TGTGCCAGCGGCAGGGGATACACTGAAGCTTTCTTT. This chain uses TRBV2 with TRBJ1-1, with D possibly being TRBD1 (6 bases). This CDR3 is 12 amino acids long. Per germline, CDR1 SNHLY and CDR2 FYNNEI. Trimming took off 8 bases at V and 3 bases at J, with 10 bases between the two ends. Filled out from reference TRBV2 and TRBJ1-1, the complete variable domain reads EPEVTQTPSHQVTQMGQEVILRCVPISNHLYFYWYRQILGQKVEFLVSFYNNEISEKSEIFDDQFSVERPDGSNFTLKIRSTKLEDSAMYFCASGRGYTEAFFGQGTRLTVV.

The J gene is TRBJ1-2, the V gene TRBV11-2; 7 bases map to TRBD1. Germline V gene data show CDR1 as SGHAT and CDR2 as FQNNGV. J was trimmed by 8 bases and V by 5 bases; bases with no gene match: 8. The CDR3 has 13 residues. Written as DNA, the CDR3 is TGTGCCAGCAGCCGTACAGGGGTTCAGGGCTACACCTTC. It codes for CASSRTGVQGYTF.

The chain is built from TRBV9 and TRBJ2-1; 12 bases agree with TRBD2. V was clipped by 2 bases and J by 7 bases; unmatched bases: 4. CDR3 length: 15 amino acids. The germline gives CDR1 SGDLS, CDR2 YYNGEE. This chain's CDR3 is CASSVLTSGRNEQFF. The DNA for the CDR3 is TGTGCCAGCAGCGTCCTGACTAGCGGGAGAAATGAGCAGTTCTTC.

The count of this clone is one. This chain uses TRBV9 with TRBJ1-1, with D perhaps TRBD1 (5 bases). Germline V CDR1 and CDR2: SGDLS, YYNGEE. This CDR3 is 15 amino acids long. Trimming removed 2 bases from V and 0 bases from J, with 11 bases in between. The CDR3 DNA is TGTGCCAGCAGCGTGTTCGACAGAGTGAACACTGAAGCTTTCTTT. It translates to CASSVFDRVNTEAFF. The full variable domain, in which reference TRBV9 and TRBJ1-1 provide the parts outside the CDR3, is DSGVTQTPKHLITATGQRVTLRCSPRSGDLSVYWYQQSLDQGLQFLIQYYNGEERAKGNILERFSAQQFPDLHSELNLSSLELGDSALYFCASSVFDRVNTEAFFGQGTRLTVV.

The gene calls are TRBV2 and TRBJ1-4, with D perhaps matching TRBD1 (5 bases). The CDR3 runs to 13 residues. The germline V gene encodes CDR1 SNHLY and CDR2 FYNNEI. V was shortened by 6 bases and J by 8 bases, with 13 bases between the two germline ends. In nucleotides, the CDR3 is TGTGCCAGCAGATTTGGACGGGGGGAAAAACTGTTTTTT. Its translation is CASRFGRGEKLFF. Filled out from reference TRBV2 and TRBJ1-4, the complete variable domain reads EPEVTQTPSHQVTQMGQEVILRCVPISNHLYFYWYRQILGQKVEFLVSFYNNEISEKSEIFDDQFSVERPDGSNFTLKIRSTKLEDSAMYFCASRFGRGEKLFFGSGTQLSVL.

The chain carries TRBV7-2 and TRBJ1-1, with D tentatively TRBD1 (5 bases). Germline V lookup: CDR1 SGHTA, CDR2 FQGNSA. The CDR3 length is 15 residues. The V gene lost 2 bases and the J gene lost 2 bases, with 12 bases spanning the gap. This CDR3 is CASSLKATANTEAFF. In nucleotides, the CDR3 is TGTGCCAGCAGCTTAAAGGCGACAGCTAACACTGAAGCTTTCTTT. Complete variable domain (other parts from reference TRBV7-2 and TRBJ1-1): GAGVSQSPSNKVTEKGKDVELRCDPISGHTALYWYRQSLGQGLEFLIYFQGNSAPDKSGLPSDRFSAERTGGSVSTLTIQRTQQEDSAVYLCASSLKATANTEAFFGQGTRLTVV.

CDR3 loop: CASSFFPNTDTQYF. In DNA, the CDR3 is TGTGCCAGCAGCTTTTTCCCGAACACAGATACGCAGTATTTT. This chain links TRBV7-2 with TRBJ2-3, with D hard to call. CDR1 is SGHTA, CDR2 FQGNSA, per germline. There are 14 residues in the CDR3. V gave up 3 bases and J gave up 2 bases, with 9 bases separating them.

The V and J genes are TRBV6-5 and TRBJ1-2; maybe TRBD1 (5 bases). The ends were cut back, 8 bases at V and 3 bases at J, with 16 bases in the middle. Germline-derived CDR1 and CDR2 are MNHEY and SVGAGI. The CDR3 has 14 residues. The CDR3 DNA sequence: TGTGCCAGCTTAATTCTAGGGACGGACTATGGCTACACCTTC. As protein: CASLILGTDYGYTF.

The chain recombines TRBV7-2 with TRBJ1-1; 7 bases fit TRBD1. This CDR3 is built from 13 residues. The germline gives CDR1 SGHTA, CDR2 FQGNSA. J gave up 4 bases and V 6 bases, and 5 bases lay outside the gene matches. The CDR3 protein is CASSQTGVTEAFF. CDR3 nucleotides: TGTGCCAGCAGTCAAACAGGGGTCACTGAAGCTTTCTTT.

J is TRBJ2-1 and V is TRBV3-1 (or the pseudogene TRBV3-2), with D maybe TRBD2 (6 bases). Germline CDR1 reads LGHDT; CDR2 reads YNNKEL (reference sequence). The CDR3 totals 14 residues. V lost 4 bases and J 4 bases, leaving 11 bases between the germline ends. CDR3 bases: TGTGCCAGCAGCCCCGGGACTGGGTACAATGAGCAGTTCTTC. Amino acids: CASSPGTGYNEQFF.

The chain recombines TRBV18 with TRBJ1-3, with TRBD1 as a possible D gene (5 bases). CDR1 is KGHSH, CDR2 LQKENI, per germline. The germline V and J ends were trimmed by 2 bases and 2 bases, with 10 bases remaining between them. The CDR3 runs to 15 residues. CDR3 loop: CASSPVGGTGNTIYF. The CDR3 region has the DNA TGTGCCAGCTCACCAGTGGGGGGAACTGGAAACACCATATATTTT.

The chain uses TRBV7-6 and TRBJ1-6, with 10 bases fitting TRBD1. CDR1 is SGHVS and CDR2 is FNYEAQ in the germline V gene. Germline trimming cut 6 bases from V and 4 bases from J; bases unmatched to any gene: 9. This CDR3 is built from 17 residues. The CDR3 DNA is TGTGCCAGCAGTCCGGGGGGACAGGGGACGTATAATTCACCCCTCCACTTT. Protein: CASSPGGQGTYNSPLHF. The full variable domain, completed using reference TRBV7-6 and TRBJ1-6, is GAGVSQSPRYKVTKRGQDVALRCDPISGHVSLYWYRQALGQGPEFLTYFNYEAQQDKSGLPNDRFSAERPEGSISTLTIQRTEQRDSAMYRCASSPGGQGTYNSPLHFGNGTRLTVT.